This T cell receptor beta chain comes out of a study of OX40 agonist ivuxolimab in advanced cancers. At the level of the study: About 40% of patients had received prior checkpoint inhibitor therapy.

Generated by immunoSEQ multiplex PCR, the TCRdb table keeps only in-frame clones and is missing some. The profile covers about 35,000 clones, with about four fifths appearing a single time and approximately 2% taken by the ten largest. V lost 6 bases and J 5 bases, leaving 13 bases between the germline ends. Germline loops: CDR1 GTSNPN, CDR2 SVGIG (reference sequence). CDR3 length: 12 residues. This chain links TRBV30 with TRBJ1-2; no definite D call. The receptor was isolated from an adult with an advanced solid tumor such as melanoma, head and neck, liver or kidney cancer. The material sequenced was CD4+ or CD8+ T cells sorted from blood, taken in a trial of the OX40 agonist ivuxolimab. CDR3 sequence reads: CACTRTSYGYTF. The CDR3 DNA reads TGTGCCTGTACAAGAACCTCTTATGGCTACACCTTC.